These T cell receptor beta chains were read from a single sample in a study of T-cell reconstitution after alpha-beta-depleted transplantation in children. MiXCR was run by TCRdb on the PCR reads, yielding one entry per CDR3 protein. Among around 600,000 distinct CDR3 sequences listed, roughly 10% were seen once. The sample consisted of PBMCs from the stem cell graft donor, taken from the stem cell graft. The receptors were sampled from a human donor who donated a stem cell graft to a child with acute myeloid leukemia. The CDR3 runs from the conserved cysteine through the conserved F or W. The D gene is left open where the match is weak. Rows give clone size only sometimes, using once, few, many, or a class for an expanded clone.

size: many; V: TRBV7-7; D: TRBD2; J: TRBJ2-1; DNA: TGTGCTAGCAGCTTAGGCGGGAGTGACAATGAGCAGTTCTTC; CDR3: CASSLGGSDNEQFF
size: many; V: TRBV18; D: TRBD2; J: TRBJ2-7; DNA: TGTGCCAGCTCACCAAGGGCGGGAGAGTTCTACGAGCAGTACTTC; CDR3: CASSPRAGEFYEQYF
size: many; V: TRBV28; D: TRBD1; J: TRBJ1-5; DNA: TGTGCCAGCAGTTCAACGGACAGGGAAAGTCAGCCCCAGCATTTT; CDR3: CASSSTDRESQPQHF
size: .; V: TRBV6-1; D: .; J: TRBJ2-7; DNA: TGTGCCAGCAGTGAAGAAGTACAGGGCCCCTACGAGCAGTACTTC; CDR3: CASSEEVQGPYEQYF
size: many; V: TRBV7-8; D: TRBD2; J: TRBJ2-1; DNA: TGTGCCAGCAGCTTAGCGGGAGGGGCGCCTGAGTTCTTC; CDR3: CASSLAGGAPEFF
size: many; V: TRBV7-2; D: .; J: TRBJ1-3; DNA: TGTGCCAGCAGCTTAAGACAGTTCTCTGGAAACACCATATATTTT; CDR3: CASSLRQFSGNTIYF
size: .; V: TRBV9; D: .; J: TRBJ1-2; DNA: TGTGCCAGCAACGTCGCAGGGAGAGATGGCTACACCTTC; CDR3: CASNVAGRDGYTF
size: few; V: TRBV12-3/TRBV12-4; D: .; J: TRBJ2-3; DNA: TGTGCCAGCAGTCAACACCGCAGGGGCGAGGGAGATACGCAGTATTTT; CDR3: CASSQHRRGEGDTQYF
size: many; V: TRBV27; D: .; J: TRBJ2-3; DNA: TGTGCCAGCAGTTTATTGTCCGCAGATACGCAGTATTTT; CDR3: CASSLLSADTQYF
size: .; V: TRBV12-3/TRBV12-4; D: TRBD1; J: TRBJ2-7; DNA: TGTGCCAGCAGGTGGGACAGGGAGGGCCACGAGCAGTACTTC; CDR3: CASRWDREGHEQYF
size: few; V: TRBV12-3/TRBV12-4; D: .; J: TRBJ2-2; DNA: TGTGCCAGCAGTTTAGTACTAACCGTAGGAACCGGGGAGCTGTTTTTT; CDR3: CASSLVLTVGTGELFF
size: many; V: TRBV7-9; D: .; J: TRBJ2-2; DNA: TGTGCCAGCAGCAAGGACGGGGAGCTGTTTTTT; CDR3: CASSKDGELFF
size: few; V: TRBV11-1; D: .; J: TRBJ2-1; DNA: TGTGCCAGCAGCTTTCACGGTAGCTCCTACAATGAGCAGTTCTTC; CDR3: CASSFHGSSYNEQFF
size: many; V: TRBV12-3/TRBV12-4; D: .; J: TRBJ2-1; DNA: TGTGCCAGCAGTTTGGAGCTAGCCGAGGGATTATACAATGAGCAGTTCTTC; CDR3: CASSLELAEGLYNEQFF
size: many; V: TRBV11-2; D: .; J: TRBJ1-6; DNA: TGTGCCAGCAGCTTAGAGGCTCTCCGGCGGATCAATTCACCCCTCCACTTT; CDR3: CASSLEALRRINSPLHF
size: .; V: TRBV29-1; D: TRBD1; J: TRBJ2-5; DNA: TGCAGCGTTGTAGACAGGGAAATGGAGACCCAGTACTTC; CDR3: CSVVDREMETQYF
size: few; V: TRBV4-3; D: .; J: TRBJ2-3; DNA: TGCGCCAGCAGCCAAGATTGGAACCGCGATACGCAGTATTTT; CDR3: CASSQDWNRDTQYF
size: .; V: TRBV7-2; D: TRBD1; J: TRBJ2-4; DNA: TGTGCCAGCAGCACCGGGACAGGGAACAAAAACATTCAGTACTTC; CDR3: CASSTGTGNKNIQYF
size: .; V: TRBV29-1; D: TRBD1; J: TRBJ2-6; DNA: TGCAGCGTTTATCTCCGGGACAGGGCACCTGGGGCCAACGTCCTGACTTTC; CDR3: CSVYLRDRAPGANVLTF
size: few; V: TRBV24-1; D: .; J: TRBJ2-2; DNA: TGTGCCACCAGTGAGTCAGGGCGCACCGGGGAGCTGTTTTTT; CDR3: CATSESGRTGELFF
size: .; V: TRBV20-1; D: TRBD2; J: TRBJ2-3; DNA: TGCAGTGCTAGAGGATTCGGGCTAGCGGGTGCCACAGATACGCAGTATTTT; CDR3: CSARGFGLAGATDTQYF
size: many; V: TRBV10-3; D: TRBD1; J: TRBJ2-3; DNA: TGTGCCATCAGCCCGGGACAGGGAACAGATACGCAGTATTTT; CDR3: CAISPGQGTDTQYF
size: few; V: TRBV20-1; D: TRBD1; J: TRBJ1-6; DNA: TGCAGTGCCCGCCCGTCAGGGGGCGCAGATTCACCCCTCCACTTT; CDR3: CSARPSGGADSPLHF
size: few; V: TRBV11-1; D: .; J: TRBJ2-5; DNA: TGTGCCAGCAGCCCCCTTGACGAAACACGGGGTTACCAAGAGACCCAGTACTTC; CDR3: CASSPLDETRGYQETQYF
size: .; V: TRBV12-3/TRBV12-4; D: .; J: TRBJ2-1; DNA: TGTGCCAGCAGTCCGGGTTTTGGGGGCAGCAATGAGCAGTTCTTC; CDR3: CASSPGFGGSNEQFF
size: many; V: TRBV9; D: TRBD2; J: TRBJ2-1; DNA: TGTGCCAGCAGCGTAGAAGCGGGAGTAAGAAATGAGCAGTTCTTC; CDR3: CASSVEAGVRNEQFF
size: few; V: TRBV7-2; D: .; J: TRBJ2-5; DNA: TGTGCCAGCACCACAAAAGAGACCCAGTACTTC; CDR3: CASTTKETQYF
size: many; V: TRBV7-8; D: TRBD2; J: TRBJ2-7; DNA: TGTGCCAGCAGCCTTAGCGGGAACTACGAGCAGTACTTC; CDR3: CASSLSGNYEQYF
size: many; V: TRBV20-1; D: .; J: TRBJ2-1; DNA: TGCAGTGCCCCGGCGAACCCCTACAATGAGCAGTTCTTC; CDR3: CSAPANPYNEQFF
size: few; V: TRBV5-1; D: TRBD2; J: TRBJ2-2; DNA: TGCGCCAGCAGCCCCGCTATAGCGGGTAGTACCGGGGAGCTGTTTTTT; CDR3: CASSPAIAGSTGELFF
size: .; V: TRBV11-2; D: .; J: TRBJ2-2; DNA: TGTGCCAGCAGCTTCACCGGGTCTGACACCGGGGAGCTGTTTTTT; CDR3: CASSFTGSDTGELFF
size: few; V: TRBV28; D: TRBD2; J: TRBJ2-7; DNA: TGTGCCAGCAGTTTCGGGACTAGCGGGAATTACGAGCAGTACTTC; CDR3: CASSFGTSGNYEQYF
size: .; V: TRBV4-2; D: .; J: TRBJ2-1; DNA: TGTGCCAGCAGCCAAGATGTAGCGGCTATGAGCTCCTACAATGAGCAGTTCTTC; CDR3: CASSQDVAAMSSYNEQFF
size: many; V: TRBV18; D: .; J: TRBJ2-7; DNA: TGTGCCAGCTCACCGACCCTAGGCGGGATGAGCTCCTACGAGCAGTACTTC; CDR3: CASSPTLGGMSSYEQYF
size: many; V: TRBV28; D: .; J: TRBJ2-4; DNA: TGTGCCAGCAGTTTACAGACATTCCTAGCCAAAAACATTCAGTACTTC; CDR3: CASSLQTFLAKNIQYF
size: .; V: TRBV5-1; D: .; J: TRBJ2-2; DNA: TGCGCCAGCAGCTTGGGACCGCAGGGGACGTCGGAGCTGTTTTTT; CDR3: CASSLGPQGTSELFF
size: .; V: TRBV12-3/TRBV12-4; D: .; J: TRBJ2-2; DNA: TGTGCCAGCAGTTTAGCAGGGATCTCCACCGGGGAGCTGTTTTTT; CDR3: CASSLAGISTGELFF
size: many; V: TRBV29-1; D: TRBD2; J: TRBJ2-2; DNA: TGCAGCGTTGTATTGGGGACTAGGAACACCGGGGAGCTGTTTTTT; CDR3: CSVVLGTRNTGELFF
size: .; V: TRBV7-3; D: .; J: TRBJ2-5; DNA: TGTGCCAGCAGCTTAAGTAGTACAGAGACCCAGTACTTC; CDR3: CASSLSSTETQYF